These 32 T cell receptor beta chains were all obtained from the same sample, sequenced in a study of CD8 T cells in ankylosing spondylitis. MiXCR was run by TCRdb on the 5' RACE reads, yielding one entry per CDR3 protein. The sample lists about 330,000 distinct CDR3 sequences, roughly 8% seen once, with about 14% in the top ten. Which antigens these TCRs recognize remains unknown. General study findings and limits: It appeared that ankylosing spondylitis blood was characterized by a TCR beta motif of several highly homologous variants.

The sequencing input was blood, either unsorted or a sorted T cell fraction (not recorded which). The receptors derive from a male donor with ankylosing spondylitis.

The chain has TRBV15 and TRBJ2-5; tentative D call: TRBD1 (5 bases). Germline loops: CDR1 LNHNV, CDR2 YYDKDF (reference sequence). CDR3 length: 13 amino acids. V dropped 2 bases and J dropped 3 bases, with 7 bases sitting between them. The chain's CDR3 is CATSRSREETQYF. The CDR3 DNA is TGTGCCACCAGCAGATCCAGGGAAGAGACCCAGTACTTC.

The chain carries TRBV6-8 and TRBJ2-7; TRBD1 is a possible D gene (6 bases). V dropped 7 bases and J dropped 2 bases, with 15 bases sitting between them. The CDR3 is 14 residues long. CDR1 MNHGY and CDR2 SAAAGT come from the germline V gene. The CDR3, as DNA: TGTGCCAGCAATCCTCCGGGACACACCTACGAGCAGTACTTC. Amino acid sequence: CASNPPGHTYEQYF.

This clonotype came up a few times. The chain is built from TRBV14 and TRBJ2-1; D gene unclear. The ends were cut back, 6 bases at V and 0 bases at J, with 15 bases in the middle. The CDR3 length is 16 residues. Germline V CDR1 and CDR2: SGHDN, FVKESK. CDR3 amino acids: CASRRPIFYSYNEQFF. CDR3 in DNA: TGTGCCAGCAGGAGACCGATCTTTTACTCCTACAATGAGCAGTTCTTC.

The table lists this clonotype with many counts. A read error may produce the germline difference seen at one junction end. V and J are TRBV12-3 or TRBV12-4 and TRBJ1-4; D gene unclear. The CDR3 loop spans 16 amino acids. CDR3 residues: CASSIAGGASNEKLFF. The DNA for the CDR3 is TGTGCCAGCAGTATAGCCGGTGGAGCTTCTAATGAAAAACTGTTTTTT.

This rearrangement joins TRBV14 to TRBJ2-2; D gene ambiguous. Trimming pared 4 bases from V and 5 bases from J, leaving 17 bases between. The CDR3 runs to 16 residues. Germline CDR1 is SGHDN and CDR2 is FVKESK. The CDR3 loop is CASSPRTPRWTGELFF. The DNA of the CDR3 is TGTGCCAGCAGCCCAAGGACCCCCCGGTGGACCGGGGAGCTGTTTTTT.

This clonotype was picked up a small number of times. The J gene is TRBJ2-2, the V gene TRBV28, with TRBD2 identical over 13 bases. Germline values: CDR1 MDHEN, CDR2 SYDVKM. V was pared by 5 bases and J by 0 bases, with 3 bases of the junction left unmatched. CDR3 length: 17 residues. The CDR3 protein is CASSLGTSGTNTGELFF. CDR3 nucleotides: TGTGCCAGCAGTCTCGGGACTAGCGGGACGAACACCGGGGAGCTGTTTTTT.

The chain employs TRBV29-1 and TRBJ2-2; D may be TRBD1 (6 bases). The V gene's germline CDR1 is SQVTM and CDR2 ANQGSEA. The CDR3 has 14 amino acids. Trimming pared 4 bases from V and 2 bases from J, leaving 11 bases between. The CDR3 loop reads CSVGGQANTGELFF. The CDR3 nucleotides are TGCAGCGTTGGGGGGCAGGCAAACACCGGGGAGCTGTTTTTT.

The table lists this clonotype with a few counts. The V gene is TRBV28, the J gene TRBJ2-7, with D unresolved. Trimming removed 5 bases at V and 2 bases at J, with 13 bases between. The length of the CDR3 is 14 residues. The germline gives CDR1 MDHEN, CDR2 SYDVKM. DNA for the CDR3: TGTGCCAGCAGTCCCCCGTACGCGCCCTACGAGCAGTACTTC. This translates into CASSPPYAPYEQYF.

This clonotype was seen more than once but under ten times. The V call is TRBV4-1, the J call TRBJ1-2; possibly TRBD1 for D (5 bases). Per germline, CDR1 MGHRA and CDR2 YSYEKL. The V gene lost 4 bases and the J gene lost 4 bases, with 16 bases spanning the gap. The CDR3 has 15 amino acids. This chain's CDR3 is CASSPNLDILYGYTF. The CDR3 coding sequence is TGCGCCAGCAGCCCAAATCTGGACATTCTCTATGGCTACACCTTC.

V usage is TRBV20-1 and J usage is TRBJ2-7, with 7 bases matching TRBD1. The CDR3 has 16 residues. The germline V gene encodes CDR1 DFQATT and CDR2 SNEGSKA (reference sequence). V was pared by 0 bases and J by 4 bases, with 12 bases of the junction left unmatched. CDR3 nucleotide sequence: TGCAGTGCTAGAGATCCGAGGACAGGAGAGGGTTACGAGCAGTACTTC. Its translation: CSARDPRTGEGYEQYF.

V gene TRBV29-1 combines with J gene TRBJ2-1; 14 nucleotides line up with TRBD2. Germline V gene sequence: CDR1 SQVTM, CDR2 ANQGSEA. The V and J ends lost 4 bases and 6 bases, in that order; junction bases with no gene match: 5. This CDR3 spans 15 amino acids. CDR3 amino acids: CSVGGTSGRVNEQFF. As DNA, the CDR3 is TGCAGCGTTGGGGGGACTAGCGGGAGAGTCAATGAGCAGTTCTTC.

The sample holds a few counts of this clonotype. The gene calls are TRBV12-3 or TRBV12-4 and TRBJ2-3, with TRBD2 matching 10 bases. The CDR3 contains 17 residues. V dropped 1 base and J dropped 6; count of bases not matched to a gene: 10. The CDR3 DNA reads TGTGCCAGCAGTTTAGAGGGTGCTAGCGGGAGTGGTGATACGCAGTATTTT. Amino acids: CASSLEGASGSGDTQYF.

This clonotype turned up a few times. The V gene is TRBV2, the J gene TRBJ2-7, with D possibly being TRBD2 (5 bases). The V end lost 0 bases, the J end lost 4 bases, and 10 bases lay between the germline ends. The CDR3 consists of 14 residues. Germline assignment: CDR1 SNHLY and CDR2 FYNNEI. CDR3 DNA: TGTGCCAGCAGTGAAGCCTGGGAGAGGTACGAGCAGTACTTC. Translated, it gives CASSEAWERYEQYF.

The chain has TRBV6-1 and TRBJ1-4, with TRBD1 matching 8 bases. J lost 10 bases, V lost 6 bases, and 10 bases had no gene match. Germline CDR1 and CDR2: MNHNS and SASEGT. The CDR3 contains 14 residues. CDR3 sequence (DNA): TGTGCCAGCAGGTCCCCGGGACAGGCGGGAAAACTGTTTTTT. As protein: CASRSPGQAGKLFF.

Many counts were recorded for this clonotype. The genes are TRBV12-3 or TRBV12-4 and TRBJ1-1; no definite D call. V lost 3 bases and J 4 bases, leaving 9 bases between the germline ends. The CDR3 sequence is 13 residues long. In DNA, the CDR3 is TGTGCCAGCAGTTTTGGTCGCAGCACTGAAGCTTTCTTT. As protein: CASSFGRSTEAFF.

The chain combines TRBV29-1 with TRBJ2-1; D gene ambiguous. The CDR3 is 15 amino acids. Germline V gives CDR1 SQVTM, CDR2 ANQGSEA. V dropped 6 bases and J dropped 0 bases, with 15 bases sitting between them. CDR3 sequence: CSVADGSSSYNEQFF. DNA of the CDR3: TGCAGCGTAGCCGACGGGTCTAGCTCCTACAATGAGCAGTTCTTC.

The V call is TRBV5-5, the J call TRBJ1-5; D possibly corresponds to TRBD1 (5 bases). The germline V gene has CDR1 SGHKS and CDR2 YYEKEE (reference sequence). The germline V and J ends were trimmed by 5 bases and 4 bases, with 10 bases remaining between them. This CDR3 comprises 13 residues. CDR3 in DNA: TGTGCCAGCAGGCCAGGGTTAAATCAGCCCCAGCATTTT. This translates into CASRPGLNQPQHF.

The sample holds a few counts of this clonotype. CDR3 in amino acids: CATSRDPSATNNEQFF. In nucleotides, the CDR3 is TGTGCCACCAGCAGAGATCCGAGCGCAACTAACAATGAGCAGTTCTTC. The V gene is TRBV15, the J gene TRBJ2-1; D is unclear. Germline V gene lookup returns CDR1 LNHNV and CDR2 YYDKDF (reference sequence). The CDR3 has 16 residues. V shed 0 bases and J shed 5 bases, with 14 bases lying between them.

This clonotype showed up just a few times. V and J are TRBV5-1 and TRBJ2-1; 7 bases match TRBD2. This CDR3 contains 16 residues. Germline lookup yields CDR1 SGHRS and CDR2 YFSETQ. V shed 2 bases and J 1 base; nucleotides not matched to a gene: 6. CDR3 sequence (DNA): TGCGCCAGCAGCTTTGGGCTAGCGGCATCCTACAATGAGCAGTTCTTC. This sequence encodes CASSFGLAASYNEQFF.

This clonotype was counted many times. J is TRBJ2-1 and V is TRBV7-9, with 9 bases fitting TRBD1. V gave up 6 bases and J gave up 5 bases; unmatched junction bases: 11. CDR3 size: 16 residues. Germline V gives CDR1 SEHNR, CDR2 FQNEAQ (reference sequence). The CDR3 nucleotides read TGTGCCAGCAGGCATAAGACAGGGGGTCTCGACAATGAGCAGTTCTTC. As protein: CASRHKTGGLDNEQFF.

This clonotype occurred many times. J is TRBJ2-5 and V is TRBV7-8; D possibly corresponds to TRBD2 (6 bases). Per the germline V gene, CDR1 is SGHVS and CDR2 is FQNEAQ. The CDR3 loop spans 14 amino acids. Trimming shortened V by 5 bases and J by 4 bases, and 14 bases separated the two germline ends. The CDR3 coding sequence is TGTGCCAGCAGCCCTAGGACTATTCGAGAGACCCAGTACTTC. Translation: CASSPRTIRETQYF.

The CDR3 sequence: CASSHDRDSNQPQHF. DNA for the CDR3: TGTGCCAGCTCACATGACAGGGACAGCAATCAGCCCCAGCATTTT. The V gene is TRBV18, the J gene TRBJ1-5; 7 bases agree with TRBD1. CDR3 size: 15 residues. Trimming removed 4 bases from V and 1 base from J; junction bases left unmatched: 4. Germline V CDR1 and CDR2: KGHSH, LQKENI. The variable domain in full, completed from reference TRBV18 and TRBJ1-5, reads NAGVMQNPRHLVRRRGQEARLRCSPMKGHSHVYWYRQLPEEGLKFMVYLQKENIIDESGMPKERFSAEFPKEGPSILRIQQVVRGDSAAYFCASSHDRDSNQPQHFGDGTRLSIL.

This clonotype appeared a few times. The gene calls are TRBV12-3 or TRBV12-4 and TRBJ1-5; the match to TRBD1 covers 8 bases. After removal of 5 bases from V and 6 bases from J, the junction contained 6 bases not matched to a gene. The CDR3 sequence is 14 residues long. The DNA for the CDR3 is TGTGCCAGCAGTCATAGACAGGGGAGTCAGCCCCAGCATTTT. Its protein product is CASSHRQGSQPQHF.

The genes are TRBV4-2 and TRBJ2-1; D might be TRBD1 (6 bases). The CDR3 runs to 17 residues. Germline CDR1 reads LGHNA; CDR2 reads YNFKEQ. Trimming left V 1 base short and J 1 base short, with 14 bases between. DNA for the CDR3: TGTGCCAGCAGCCAAGTGGGGGCGGGTTTATCCTACAATGAGCAGTTCTTC. Residues: CASSQVGAGLSYNEQFF.

This clonotype was counted a few times. The chain is built from TRBV9 and TRBJ2-6; 14 bases fit TRBD2. The CDR3 is made up of 18 amino acids. With V trimmed by 3 bases and J by 4 bases, 6 bases remained unmatched. Germline V gene data show CDR1 as SGDLS and CDR2 as YYNGEE. Written as DNA, the CDR3 is TGTGCCAGCAGCGATGGGACTAGCGGGAGAAGAGGGGCCAACGTCCTGACTTTC. This codes for CASSDGTSGRRGANVLTF.

V and J are TRBV6-5 and TRBJ1-1; no clear D. Germline V gene lookup returns CDR1 MNHEY and CDR2 SVGAGI. This CDR3 region has 15 residues. V was shortened by 0 bases and J by 0 bases, with 8 bases between the two germline ends. The CDR3 nucleotides read TGTGCCAGCAGTTACTCCGGATGGGTGAACACTGAAGCTTTCTTT. This codes for CASSYSGWVNTEAFF.

This clonotype was counted many times. This rearrangement joins TRBV20-1 to TRBJ2-1, with 7 nucleotides matching TRBD2. The germline V gene has CDR1 DFQATT and CDR2 SNEGSKA (reference sequence). The CDR3 totals 16 residues. The V and J ends lost 1 base and 4 bases, in that order; junction bases with no gene match: 10. CDR3 sequence: CSARARRGRGYNEQFF. CDR3 in DNA: TGCAGTGCTAGAGCGCGCCGTGGGAGGGGTTACAATGAGCAGTTCTTC.

This clonotype was seen ten or more times. The CDR3 sequence: CASSQDRTGNQPQHF. CDR3 coding DNA: TGCGCCAGCAGCCAAGATCGAACAGGGAACCAGCCCCAGCATTTT. The rearrangement links TRBV4-3 to TRBJ1-5, with D possibly being TRBD1 (6 bases). The V end was cut by 0 bases, the J end by 7 bases, with 13 bases between. The germline CDR1 and CDR2 sequences are LGHNA and YSLEER. The CDR3 sequence is 15 residues long.

This clonotype was counted ten times or more. The CDR3 sequence is CASRLAGGNEQYF. Written as DNA, the CDR3 is TGTGCCAGCAGACTGGCCGGAGGCAACGAGCAGTACTTC. The chain is built from TRBV12-3 or TRBV12-4 and TRBJ2-7; TRBD2 is a possible D gene (5 bases). The CDR3 extends over 13 amino acids. The V gene lost 6 bases and the J gene lost 5 bases, with 14 bases spanning the gap.

This clonotype was detected ten times or more. The V gene is TRBV4-2, the J gene TRBJ1-5; D is unresolved. V was pared by 2 bases and J by 3 bases, with 11 bases between. This CDR3 is 15 amino acids long. The V gene's germline CDR1 is LGHNA and CDR2 YNFKEQ. Here the CDR3 DNA reads TGTGCCAGCAGCCAAACGGTTCTTAACAATCAGCCCCAGCATTTT. Protein sequence: CASSQTVLNNQPQHF.

Only a few counts were recorded for this clonotype. This chain connects TRBV7-2 to TRBJ2-1, with D possibly being TRBD2 (5 bases). Germline assignment: CDR1 SGHTA and CDR2 FQGNSA. The CDR3 loop spans 13 amino acids. The germline V and J ends were trimmed by 2 bases and 10 bases, with 12 bases remaining between them. CDR3 loop: CASSLRYRGEQFF. The CDR3, as DNA: TGTGCCAGCAGCTTACGGTATCGCGGGGAGCAGTTCTTC.

The chain combines TRBV27 with TRBJ2-7; maybe TRBD2 (6 bases). V lost 6 bases to trimming and J lost 4 bases, with 16 bases between them. CDR1 MNHEY and CDR2 SMNVEV come from the germline V gene (reference sequence). The CDR3 has 14 residues. The chain's CDR3 is CASRSGTDYYEQYF. DNA for the CDR3: TGTGCCAGCAGGTCCGGGACGGACTATTACGAGCAGTACTTC.